This T cell receptor beta chain was observed in a study of T cell responses to AZD1222 COVID-19 vaccine (dated by TCRdb to the early 2020s). Describing the broader study: AZD1222 recipients whose second dose came at about 4 weeks and those whose second dose came at about 12 weeks were combined into one group, since spike-specific TCR depth and breadth did not differ between the two schedules. TCR sequencing was performed for about 250 trial participants, of whom 200 to 210 were given two doses of AZD1222 and about 25 were given two doses of MenACWY control vaccine. Trial participants were enrolled by age into 18-55, 56-69 and 70-plus year subgroups, with roughly 150, 30 and 60 TCR-sequenced participants respectively.

As regards this clone: Its specific antigen is unknown. Nothing much larger sits one base from this clone, and base qualities are not available.

CDR3 length: 15 amino acids, cysteine to phenylalanine. The retained sequence is limited to the CDR3, 45 bases, with the frame set at the first base. From V the trimming removes 8 bases and from J it removes 4 bases, while the gene matches leave 11 bases of the junction unaccounted for. From a lookup of the germline V gene, CDR1 and CDR2 are MNHEY and SVGAGI. What this sample's time point label stands for: baseline before first vaccination. Samples from vaccinated people were obtained from the UK trials COV001 and COV002, which included a single-blind randomized controlled phase 2/3 trial of AZD1222 (ChAdOx1 nCoV-19) in healthy adults. For TCRbeta chain sequencing, PBMC samples were collected from trial participants at day 0 and at day 28 after the second dose. General study outcomes and caveats: In the small 56-69-year group, the increase in depth fell short of significance, most likely because of low power. Because no samples from the day 14 peak response were available, repertoires could be characterized only after the peak T cell response. Nearly half of unique spike-specific TCRs reportedly recognized epitopes outside regions mutated in the B.1.351 and B.1.1.7 variants. CD4 TCRs associated with the vaccine covered the entire spike protein, and the dominant responses were in regions 160-218 and 743-854. After two AZD1222 doses, spike-specific TCR breadth and depth were significantly higher than at day 0 and than in MenACWY recipients. Conclusions about previously exposed vaccinees were limited because only six or seven AZD1222 recipients were SARS-CoV-2 seropositive at baseline. Most participants were white British and females outnumbered males, and the authors suggested that clonal diversity may have been underestimated.

The CDR3 regions of human TCRbeta chains were subjected to immunosequencing. Per the source publication's procedure: TCRs in the repertoires were matched against a reference library of SARS-CoV-2-specific TCRs that had been generated with the MIRA antigen-specificity platform. Breadth was defined as the fraction of unique TCRs that were SARS-CoV-2-associated. Depth was defined as the fraction of total T cells that were SARS-CoV-2-associated. Using the MIRA data, each spike-specific TCR was mapped to the spike region that the TCR reacts to and placed in a CD4 or CD8 class. Log10-transformed breadth and depth values were compared by one-way ANOVA with Sidak's multiple comparisons tests. Sourced from immuneACCESS, this table was stored by TCRdb with only in-frame sequences that have V and J called. A share of the clones is absent; for the studies checked, an unresolved V gene accounts for under half, and the remainder has no known explanation. Clonal size and the V and J genes are those of that table, whereas D and trimming came from the DNA. The sample data list about 110,000 clones, and around 90% of these were observed just once. The ten largest clones capture 3.2% of the sample.

The chain links TRBV6-5 with TRBJ2-3, with 8 central nucleotides matching TRBD1. The source of this sequence is an adult in good health. This specimen was peripheral blood, taken on day 0 of AZD1222 vaccination. This receptor has the CDR3 CASGHRGSLADTQYF. The DNA sequence follows: TGTGCCAGCGGCCACAGGGGGTCCTTAGCAGATACGCAGTATTTT.